This T cell receptor (beta chain) was recovered during a study of blood T cell repertoires in COVID-19. Whole-study context: T cells, B-cell-depleted T cells, or PBMCs supplied cDNA or gDNA.

The V and J ends lost 4 bases and 0 bases respectively, with 11 bases between them. The germline V gene encodes CDR1 SGHTS and CDR2 YDEGEE. CDR3 length equals 16 residues. The method was immunoSEQ multiplex PCR; TCRdb's version includes in-frame clones alone and lacks a portion of them. This table holds a few hundred thousand clones, approximately 81% found once. The clonotype originates from a man between 45 and 60 years old who had recovered from COVID-19. What was sequenced was peripheral blood. The chain carries TRBV5-8 and TRBJ2-6; D is perhaps TRBD1 (5 bases). The CDR3 is CASSPGWFSGANVLTF. In DNA form, the CDR3 reads TGTGCCAGCAGCCCAGGGTGGTTCTCTGGGGCCAACGTCCTGACTTTC.